The clone carrying this T cell receptor beta chain was counted ten times or more. Its antigen is undetermined. The naive CD8 libraries originated from between roughly 20,000 and 1,000,000 sorted cells and drew on 10%, 30% or 50% RNA. The entry originates in a study of molecular identifiers for immune sequencing clone quantification. Broader study findings: Effector cells had over 97% of their molecules in clones above 20 RNA copies, while naive cells had under 1%. Among roughly 910,000 naive cells, spiked Jurkat TCR RNA from a single cell was reportedly detectable.

Using its own MiXCR run on the PCR reads, TCRdb lists one record per CDR3 protein. Of under 650,000 distinct CDR3 sequences listed, around 20% are singletons. The CDR3 has 15 amino acids. V shed 7 bases and J shed 7 bases, with 20 bases lying between them. Germline CDR1 reads LNHDA; CDR2 reads SQIVND (reference sequence). Sequenced sample: naive CD8+ T cells from blood, with Jurkat cell RNA spiked in. Sample subset: FACS-sorted CD8+CD4-CCR7+CD45RA+ naive T cells. The chain is built from TRBV19 and TRBJ1-5; tentative D call: TRBD1 (5 bases). The TCR sequence derives from a human donor in good health. Some libraries in this study had Jurkat cell RNA spiked in. CDR3 bases: TGTGCCAGTAACCAAGGGACGAGGGGACGGCAGCCCCAGCATTTT. Its translation is CASNQGTRGRQPQHF.